This is a list of T cell receptor beta chains from one sample in a study of T cells in Graves' hyperthyroidism and ophthalmopathy. MiXCR, run by TCRdb on the multiplex PCR reads, gives a single entry per CDR3 protein. The sample yields more than 450,000 distinct CDR3 sequences, roughly 15% seen once. The sequencing input was blood. The receptors come from a woman in her forties with Graves' hyperthyroidism. Both conserved end residues are part of each CDR3. The order of the fields is V gene, J gene, CDR3 length, D gene, clone size, CDR3 protein, CDR3 DNA. The D gene is left open where the match is weak. Not all rows give a size; the values are once, few, many and, for expanded clones, a class.

v_call: TRBV29-1; j_call: TRBJ2-2; cdr3_length: 14; d_call: TRBD2; clone_size: many; cdr3_aa: CSVRPGGGTGELFF; cdr3_nt: TGCAGCGTTCGTCCGGGAGGAGGGACCGGGGAGCTGTTTTTT
v_call: TRBV9; j_call: TRBJ2-1; cdr3_length: 14; d_call: .; clone_size: few; cdr3_aa: CASSAGGIGVEQFF; cdr3_nt: TGTGCCAGCAGCGCTGGCGGGATCGGCGTTGAGCAGTTCTTC
v_call: TRBV6-1; j_call: TRBJ1-5; cdr3_length: 15; d_call: TRBD1; clone_size: few; cdr3_aa: CATSTRDRVDQPQHF; cdr3_nt: TGTGCCACCTCGACCAGGGACAGGGTGGATCAGCCCCAGCATTTT
v_call: TRBV20-1; j_call: TRBJ2-7; cdr3_length: 15; d_call: TRBD2; clone_size: many; cdr3_aa: CSARTSGSWSGEQYF; cdr3_nt: TGCAGTGCTAGGACTAGCGGGAGTTGGTCGGGTGAGCAGTACTTC
v_call: TRBV5-1; j_call: TRBJ2-2; cdr3_length: 14; d_call: .; clone_size: .; cdr3_aa: CASQHGQNTGELFF; cdr3_nt: TGCGCCAGCCAGCACGGACAGAACACCGGGGAGCTGTTTTTT
v_call: TRBV27; j_call: TRBJ1-1; cdr3_length: 15; d_call: .; clone_size: many; cdr3_aa: CASSLFGLQNTEAFF; cdr3_nt: TGTGCCAGCAGTTTATTCGGGTTACAGAACACTGAAGCTTTCTTT
v_call: TRBV18; j_call: TRBJ1-5; cdr3_length: 12; d_call: .; clone_size: .; cdr3_aa: CASSPSGQPQHF; cdr3_nt: TGTGCCAGCTCCCCGAGTGGTCAGCCCCAGCATTTT
v_call: TRBV29-1; j_call: TRBJ2-3; cdr3_length: 16; d_call: TRBD2; clone_size: many; cdr3_aa: CSVPPLTSGRSDTQYF; cdr3_nt: TGCAGCGTTCCACCCCTGACTAGCGGGAGGTCAGATACGCAGTATTTT
v_call: TRBV25-1; j_call: TRBJ2-1; cdr3_length: 17; d_call: .; clone_size: .; cdr3_aa: CASSEWVHKNGYNEQFF; cdr3_nt: TGTGCCAGCAGTGAATGGGTACACAAGAACGGCTACAATGAGCAGTTCTTC
v_call: TRBV5-1; j_call: TRBJ2-7; cdr3_length: 14; d_call: TRBD1; clone_size: .; cdr3_aa: CASSKGQGAHEQYF; cdr3_nt: TGCGCCAGCAGCAAGGGACAGGGGGCCCACGAGCAGTACTTC
v_call: TRBV6-1; j_call: TRBJ1-1; cdr3_length: 11; d_call: .; clone_size: many; cdr3_aa: CAAQMNTEAFF; cdr3_nt: TGTGCCGCACAGATGAACACTGAAGCTTTCTTT
v_call: TRBV12-3/TRBV12-4; j_call: TRBJ2-1; cdr3_length: 13; d_call: .; clone_size: many; cdr3_aa: CASSSNRYNEQFF; cdr3_nt: TGTGCCAGCAGTTCAAACCGGTACAATGAGCAGTTCTTC
v_call: TRBV12-3/TRBV12-4; j_call: TRBJ2-1; cdr3_length: 15; d_call: .; clone_size: many; cdr3_aa: CASSSTGGNYNEQFF; cdr3_nt: TGTGCCAGCAGTTCTACCGGGGGTAACTACAATGAGCAGTTCTTC
v_call: TRBV13; j_call: TRBJ2-2; cdr3_length: 14; d_call: TRBD2; clone_size: .; cdr3_aa: CASSSTSHTGELFF; cdr3_nt: TGTGCCAGCAGTTCGACTAGCCACACCGGGGAGCTGTTTTTT
v_call: TRBV6-1; j_call: TRBJ1-2; cdr3_length: 12; d_call: .; clone_size: many; cdr3_aa: CASTTSNYGYTF; cdr3_nt: TGTGCCAGCACGACGAGTAACTATGGCTACACCTTC
v_call: TRBV3-1; j_call: TRBJ1-2; cdr3_length: 14; d_call: .; clone_size: .; cdr3_aa: CAGSQGAILYGYTF; cdr3_nt: TGTGCCGGCAGCCAGGGCGCAATTCTGTATGGCTACACCTTC
v_call: TRBV6-4; j_call: TRBJ2-1; cdr3_length: 13; d_call: TRBD2; clone_size: few; cdr3_aa: CASRPTTSGTQFF; cdr3_nt: TGTGCCAGCAGGCCAACAACTAGCGGCACGCAGTTCTTC
v_call: TRBV5-8; j_call: TRBJ1-2; cdr3_length: 14; d_call: .; clone_size: few; cdr3_aa: CASSLDGGYYGYTF; cdr3_nt: TGTGCCAGCAGCTTGGATGGGGGCTACTATGGCTACACCTTC
v_call: TRBV5-1; j_call: TRBJ2-7; cdr3_length: 14; d_call: TRBD1; clone_size: .; cdr3_aa: CASSAWDREDEQYF; cdr3_nt: TGCGCCAGCAGCGCCTGGGACAGAGAGGACGAGCAGTACTTC
v_call: TRBV12-3/TRBV12-4; j_call: TRBJ2-5; cdr3_length: 15; d_call: TRBD2; clone_size: many; cdr3_aa: CASSLSFGGEETQYF; cdr3_nt: TGTGCCAGCAGTTTGTCGTTCGGGGGGGAAGAGACCCAGTACTTC
v_call: TRBV30; j_call: TRBJ2-7; cdr3_length: 12; d_call: .; clone_size: .; cdr3_aa: CAWRSVSYEQYF; cdr3_nt: TGTGCCTGGAGAAGTGTCTCCTACGAGCAGTACTTC
v_call: TRBV7-2; j_call: TRBJ2-7; cdr3_length: 13; d_call: .; clone_size: .; cdr3_aa: CASSLRPLGEQYF; cdr3_nt: TGTGCCAGCAGCTTAAGGCCCCTTGGAGAGCAGTACTTC
v_call: TRBV5-1; j_call: TRBJ2-1; cdr3_length: 13; d_call: .; clone_size: .; cdr3_aa: CASSLGSSYEQFF; cdr3_nt: TGCGCCAGCAGCTTGGGGAGCAGCTACGAGCAGTTCTTC
v_call: TRBV5-4; j_call: TRBJ1-6; cdr3_length: 16; d_call: .; clone_size: once; cdr3_aa: CASSRDGGVAGSPLHF; cdr3_nt: TGTGCCAGCAGCAGGGATGGTGGGGTAGCAGGTTCACCCCTCCACTTT
v_call: TRBV29-1; j_call: TRBJ1-2; cdr3_length: 14; d_call: TRBD1; clone_size: .; cdr3_aa: CSVLGGQGAYGYTF; cdr3_nt: TGCAGCGTTCTGGGGGGACAGGGGGCCTATGGCTACACCTTC
v_call: TRBV5-1; j_call: TRBJ2-7; cdr3_length: 15; d_call: TRBD1; clone_size: .; cdr3_aa: CASSLVQGSSYEQYF; cdr3_nt: TGCGCCAGCAGCTTAGTACAGGGGTCCTCCTACGAGCAGTACTTC
v_call: TRBV12-3/TRBV12-4; j_call: TRBJ1-2; cdr3_length: 14; d_call: .; clone_size: many; cdr3_aa: CASSPNSGGYGYTF; cdr3_nt: TGTGCCAGCAGCCCTAACTCCGGGGGCTATGGCTACACCTTC
v_call: TRBV4-2; j_call: TRBJ2-3; cdr3_length: 13; d_call: .; clone_size: few; cdr3_aa: CASSFEFTDTQYF; cdr3_nt: TGTGCCAGCAGCTTCGAGTTCACAGATACGCAGTATTTT
v_call: TRBV6-5; j_call: TRBJ2-5; cdr3_length: 16; d_call: TRBD2; clone_size: .; cdr3_aa: CASSYRGLDPQETQYF; cdr3_nt: TGTGCCAGCAGTTACCGAGGACTAGATCCACAAGAGACCCAGTACTTC
v_call: TRBV28; j_call: TRBJ2-2; cdr3_length: 21; d_call: TRBD2; clone_size: .; cdr3_aa: CASSERPSGGRPLENTGELFF; cdr3_nt: TGTGCCAGCAGTGAACGGCCTAGCGGGGGGCGCCCCCTCGAGAACACCGGGGAGCTGTTTTTT
v_call: TRBV10-3; j_call: TRBJ1-6; cdr3_length: 14; d_call: .; clone_size: many; cdr3_aa: CASTGQPINSPLHF; cdr3_nt: TGTGCCAGCACCGGACAGCCGATCAATTCACCCCTCCACTTT
v_call: TRBV7-2; j_call: TRBJ2-2; cdr3_length: 18; d_call: TRBD1; clone_size: many; cdr3_aa: CASSRAVGQGAGAGELFF; cdr3_nt: TGTGCCAGCAGCCGCGCCGTTGGACAGGGGGCTGGTGCCGGGGAGCTGTTTTTT
v_call: TRBV10-3; j_call: TRBJ1-2; cdr3_length: 13; d_call: .; clone_size: many; cdr3_aa: CAISARGNYGYTF; cdr3_nt: TGTGCCATCAGTGCGCGGGGAAACTATGGCTACACCTTC
v_call: TRBV4-1; j_call: TRBJ2-1; cdr3_length: 13; d_call: TRBD1; clone_size: few; cdr3_aa: CASSQVDRGGQFF; cdr3_nt: TGCGCCAGCAGCCAAGTTGACAGGGGTGGGCAGTTCTTC
v_call: TRBV11-2; j_call: TRBJ2-7; cdr3_length: 13; d_call: .; clone_size: many; cdr3_aa: CASGQDLGDEQYF; cdr3_nt: TGTGCCAGCGGTCAGGACTTAGGGGACGAGCAGTACTTC
v_call: TRBV5-1; j_call: TRBJ2-3; cdr3_length: 15; d_call: .; clone_size: few; cdr3_aa: CASSTEAGSTDTQYF; cdr3_nt: TGCGCCAGCAGCACCGAAGCGGGTTCCACAGATACGCAGTATTTT
v_call: TRBV11-2; j_call: TRBJ1-3; cdr3_length: 14; d_call: .; clone_size: many; cdr3_aa: CASSPGASGNTIYF; cdr3_nt: TGTGCCAGCAGTCCCGGAGCCTCTGGAAACACCATATATTTT
v_call: TRBV2; j_call: TRBJ2-1; cdr3_length: 11; d_call: .; clone_size: many; cdr3_aa: CASSEATWQFF; cdr3_nt: TGTGCCAGCAGTGAGGCTACGTGGCAGTTCTTC
v_call: TRBV14; j_call: TRBJ2-3; cdr3_length: 13; d_call: .; clone_size: .; cdr3_aa: CASSQAIGTTQYF; cdr3_nt: TGTGCCAGCAGCCAAGCGATCGGCACCACGCAGTATTTT
v_call: TRBV6-2/TRBV6-3; j_call: TRBJ1-1; cdr3_length: 14; d_call: .; clone_size: many; cdr3_aa: CASSFGTEGTEAFF; cdr3_nt: TGTGCCAGCAGTTTCGGGACTGAGGGGACTGAAGCTTTCTTT
v_call: TRBV12-3/TRBV12-4; j_call: TRBJ1-2; cdr3_length: 13; d_call: .; clone_size: .; cdr3_aa: CASSFNINYGYTF; cdr3_nt: TGTGCCAGCAGTTTTAACATTAACTATGGCTACACCTTC
v_call: TRBV28; j_call: TRBJ2-2; cdr3_length: 13; d_call: TRBD2; clone_size: .; cdr3_aa: CASTPGGTGELFF; cdr3_nt: TGTGCCAGCACCCCGGGGGGCACCGGGGAGCTGTTTTTT
v_call: TRBV25-1; j_call: TRBJ1-2; cdr3_length: 16; d_call: TRBD1; clone_size: .; cdr3_aa: CASLAGSGQGAPGYTF; cdr3_nt: TGTGCCAGCCTCGCCGGGTCGGGACAGGGGGCGCCTGGCTACACCTTC
v_call: TRBV5-5; j_call: TRBJ2-3; cdr3_length: 16; d_call: TRBD2; clone_size: few; cdr3_aa: CASSSRGIGVTDTQYF; cdr3_nt: TGTGCCAGCAGTTCGCGGGGGATAGGGGTAACAGATACGCAGTATTTT
v_call: TRBV7-6; j_call: TRBJ2-6; cdr3_length: 16; d_call: .; clone_size: few; cdr3_aa: CASSLAPSSGANVLTF; cdr3_nt: TGTGCCAGCAGCTTAGCCCCGAGCTCTGGGGCCAACGTCCTGACTTTC
v_call: TRBV9; j_call: TRBJ2-3; cdr3_length: 15; d_call: TRBD2; clone_size: few; cdr3_aa: CASSNSGSGTDTQYF; cdr3_nt: TGTGCCAGCAGCAATAGCGGGAGTGGGACAGATACGCAGTATTTT
v_call: TRBV28; j_call: TRBJ1-2; cdr3_length: 16; d_call: TRBD1; clone_size: many; cdr3_aa: CASSSNPGTGDQGYTF; cdr3_nt: TGTGCCAGCAGTTCGAACCCCGGGACAGGGGATCAAGGCTACACCTTC
v_call: TRBV18; j_call: TRBJ2-7; cdr3_length: 15; d_call: TRBD1; clone_size: .; cdr3_aa: CASSPSGTGSHEQYF; cdr3_nt: TGTGCCAGCTCACCCTCCGGGACAGGGTCCCACGAGCAGTACTTC
v_call: TRBV30; j_call: TRBJ1-2; cdr3_length: 13; d_call: TRBD1; clone_size: many; cdr3_aa: CAWSQGGEVGYTF; cdr3_nt: TGTGCCTGGAGTCAAGGGGGCGAAGTTGGCTACACCTTC
v_call: TRBV24-1; j_call: TRBJ2-3; cdr3_length: 13; d_call: .; clone_size: few; cdr3_aa: CATSALGTDTQYF; cdr3_nt: TGTGCCACCAGTGCGTTGGGAACAGATACGCAGTATTTT
v_call: TRBV18; j_call: TRBJ2-5; cdr3_length: 13; d_call: TRBD1; clone_size: .; cdr3_aa: CASSLGQGQTQYF; cdr3_nt: TGTGCCAGCTCACTCGGACAGGGCCAGACCCAGTACTTC
v_call: TRBV2; j_call: TRBJ2-3; cdr3_length: 13; d_call: .; clone_size: few; cdr3_aa: CASNRGSTDTQYF; cdr3_nt: TGTGCCAGCAACCGGGGAAGCACAGATACGCAGTATTTT
v_call: TRBV30; j_call: TRBJ1-4; cdr3_length: 14; d_call: .; clone_size: few; cdr3_aa: CAWSVKGSQVKLFF; cdr3_nt: TGTGCCTGGAGTGTAAAGGGCAGTCAAGTAAAACTGTTTTTT
v_call: TRBV28; j_call: TRBJ1-5; cdr3_length: 12; d_call: .; clone_size: many; cdr3_aa: CASTGALQPQHF; cdr3_nt: TGTGCCAGCACGGGGGCTCTGCAGCCCCAGCATTTT
v_call: TRBV19; j_call: TRBJ2-1; cdr3_length: 14; d_call: .; clone_size: few; cdr3_aa: CASTLGGSYNEQFF; cdr3_nt: TGTGCCAGTACCCTGGGGGGCTCCTACAATGAGCAGTTCTTC
v_call: TRBV28; j_call: TRBJ2-7; cdr3_length: 14; d_call: .; clone_size: many; cdr3_aa: CASRGEQGWYEQYF; cdr3_nt: TGTGCCAGCAGGGGAGAACAGGGTTGGTACGAGCAGTACTTC